The 23 T cell receptor beta chains presented below share a single source sample, sequenced in a study of technical replicates of blood from a handful of donors. TCRdb's copy holds only in-frame clones and misses some; the assay was immunoSEQ multiplex PCR. The sample includes over 80,000 clones, approximately 96% seen only once; the top ten take around 0.35%. The material sequenced was T cells isolated from PBMCs. Receptors originate from a human donor in good health.

The chain links TRBV14 to TRBJ2-3; unclear D gene. Germline V gene lookup returns CDR1 SGHDN and CDR2 FVKESK. The CDR3 covers 16 residues. Trimming removed 2 bases at V and 6 bases at J, with 18 bases between. CDR3 coding DNA: TGTGCCAGCAGCCAAATGATAGTCACCTCTCGGGATACGCAGTATTTT. Its protein product is CASSQMIVTSRDTQYF.

V and J are TRBV28 and TRBJ1-5; possible D gene TRBD1, 5 bases. Germline lookup yields CDR1 MDHEN and CDR2 SYDVKM. Trimming cost V 3 bases and J 5 bases, with 11 bases left between them. The CDR3 is 14 residues long. CDR3 in DNA: TGTGCCAGCAGTTTCGACCAGGGCTATCAGCCCCAGCATTTT. Translating gives CASSFDQGYQPQHF.

This chain connects TRBV18 to TRBJ1-2; perhaps TRBD1 as D (5 bases). CDR3 length equals 15 residues. V lost 2 bases and J lost 5, with 15 bases in between. CDR1 and CDR2 from the germline V gene are KGHSH and LQKENI. This CDR3 reads CASSPERGPSYGYTF. In DNA, the CDR3 is TGTGCCAGCTCACCAGAAAGGGGTCCAAGTTATGGCTACACCTTC.

The CDR3: CASSLDRGRNQPQHF. The DNA for the CDR3 is TGTGCCAGCAGCCTTGACAGGGGTCGCAATCAGCCCCAGCATTTT. The rearrangement joins TRBV5-5 to TRBJ1-5; TRBD1 agrees at 8 bases. Germline V gene lookup returns CDR1 SGHKS and CDR2 YYEKEE (reference sequence). The CDR3 spans 15 residues. V trimming: 4 bases; J trimming: 2 bases; junction bases outside the gene matches: 5.

The CDR3 reads CATSRDPSSTDTQYF. CDR3 nucleotides: TGTGCCACCAGCAGAGATCCTAGCAGCACAGATACGCAGTATTTT. The chain uses TRBV15 and TRBJ2-3; the D gene is possibly TRBD2 (5 bases). V was clipped by 0 bases and J by 0 bases, with 7 bases between them. The CDR3 runs to 15 residues. Per germline, CDR1 LNHNV and CDR2 YYDKDF (reference sequence).

The genes are TRBV5-1 and TRBJ2-7; no definite D call. This CDR3 spans 13 amino acids. Germline V gene lookup returns CDR1 SGHRS and CDR2 YFSETQ. Trimming shortened V by 0 bases and J by 7 bases, and 11 bases separated the two germline ends. CDR3 loop: CASSLEPTREQYF. In DNA, the CDR3 is TGCGCCAGCAGCTTGGAACCCACGCGGGAGCAGTACTTC.

This chain connects TRBV5-1 to TRBJ2-3; 11 bases match TRBD2. Germline V lookup: CDR1 SGHRS, CDR2 YFSETQ. The CDR3 totals 14 residues. V shed 8 bases, J shed 2 bases, and the junction held 4 bases outside the gene matches. The CDR3 region is CASSGRGNTDTQYF. Written as DNA, the CDR3 is TGCGCCAGTAGCGGGAGGGGTAACACAGATACGCAGTATTTT. Supplemented by reference TRBV5-1 and TRBJ2-3, the full variable domain reads KAGVTQTPRYLIKTRGQQVTLSCSPISGHRSVSWYQQTPGQGLQFLFEYFSETQRNKGNFPGRFSGRQFSNSRSEMNVSTLELGDSALYLCASSGRGNTDTQYFGPGTRLTVL.

The V call is TRBV6-4, the J call TRBJ2-3; 11 bases are shared with TRBD2. The CDR3 runs 17 residues. The germline CDR1 and CDR2 sequences are MRHNA and SNTAGT. The junction had 12 bases not matched to a gene; V was cut back by 8 bases and J by 2 bases. CDR3 DNA: TGTGCCAGCTCGAGACTAGCGGGACGACATAACACAGATACGCAGTATTTT. It is translated as CASSRLAGRHNTDTQYF.

J is TRBJ2-2 and V is TRBV5-6; perhaps TRBD2 as D (6 bases). Trimming removed 2 bases at V and 5 bases at J, with 10 bases between. This CDR3 spans 14 amino acids. Germline CDR1 SGHDT, CDR2 YYEEEE. Here the CDR3 reads CASSLVGGTGELFF. Written as DNA, the CDR3 is TGTGCCAGCAGCTTAGTCGGAGGGACCGGGGAGCTGTTTTTT.

V is TRBV18 and J is TRBJ2-7, with 11 bases identical to TRBD2. Germline V gives CDR1 KGHSH, CDR2 LQKENI. There are 13 residues in the CDR3. Trimming took 6 bases from V and 5 from J; bases not matched to a gene: 3. This CDR3 is CASSTSGTNEQYF. The CDR3 coding sequence is TGTGCCAGCTCGACTAGCGGGACTAACGAGCAGTACTTC.

This chain uses TRBV9 with TRBJ2-7; maybe TRBD2 (5 bases). The CDR3 loop spans 15 amino acids. Germline CDR1 is SGDLS and CDR2 is YYNGEE. The V and J ends lost 0 bases and 4 bases respectively, with 14 bases between them. The CDR3 coding sequence is TGTGCCAGCAGCGTAGGTGATAGCGCGACATACGAGCAGTACTTC. Translation: CASSVGDSATYEQYF.

The V and J genes are TRBV28 and TRBJ1-2; TRBD1 agrees at 9 bases. This CDR3 spans 14 amino acids. V shed 6 bases, J shed 5 bases, and the junction held 7 bases outside the gene matches. Germline values: CDR1 MDHEN, CDR2 SYDVKM. The CDR3 is CASSPTGGGYGYTF. The CDR3 nucleotides are TGTGCCAGCAGCCCAACAGGGGGCGGGTATGGCTACACCTTC.

The chain has TRBV5-4 and TRBJ2-6; D unresolved. Per germline, CDR1 SGHNT and CDR2 YYREEE (reference sequence). V shed 1 base and J shed 0 bases, with 5 bases lying between them. The CDR3 has 15 amino acids. In DNA, the CDR3 is TGTGCCAGCAGCTTGTTCAGCTCTGGGGCCAACGTCCTGACTTTC. Translated: CASSLFSSGANVLTF.

This clone was detected only once. CDR3 nucleotide sequence: TGTGCCAGCAGCGTAGGAGGGGTAGCGGTTCAAGAGACCCAGTACTTC. It is translated as CASSVGGVAVQETQYF. The genes are TRBV9 and TRBJ2-5, with D maybe TRBD2 (6 bases). CDR3 length: 16 amino acids. Trimming removed 0 bases at V and 2 bases at J, with 14 bases between. Looked up from germline, CDR1 is SGDLS and CDR2 is YYNGEE.

The genes are TRBV5-1 and TRBJ2-3, with 12 bases that match TRBD2. The CDR3 length is 16 residues. Germline CDR1 is SGHRS and CDR2 is YFSETQ. Trimming cost V 4 bases and J 6 bases; bases outside gene matches: 9. The CDR3 spells CASSIATSGSGDTQYF. In DNA, the CDR3 is TGCGCCAGCAGCATAGCGACTAGCGGGAGCGGGGATACGCAGTATTTT.

The chain recombines TRBV5-6 with TRBJ1-2, with D possibly matching TRBD1 (6 bases). The ends were cut back, 4 bases at V and 7 bases at J, with 14 bases in the middle. The CDR3 extends over 13 amino acids. Germline V gene lookup returns CDR1 SGHDT and CDR2 YYEEEE. CDR3 sequence (DNA): TGTGCCAGCAGCACCGTACAGGGCGCTGGCTACACCTTC. Its protein is CASSTVQGAGYTF.

The chain carries TRBV19 and TRBJ2-2; 9 bases fit TRBD1. This CDR3 contains 13 residues. V gave up 6 bases and J gave up 5 bases; unmatched junction bases: 1. Germline CDR1 LNHDA, CDR2 SQIVND (reference sequence). The CDR3 coding sequence is TGTGCCAGTAGGGACAGGGGTACCGGGGAGCTGTTTTTT. Protein product: CASRDRGTGELFF.

The rearrangement uses TRBV21-1 and TRBJ2-7; the table assigns TRBD1, which was not confirmed against the DNA. TRBV21-1 is listed as a pseudogene. CDR3 length: 14 amino acids. CDR3 nucleotide sequence: TGTGCCAGCAGTTCGAAGGGGGTGCCCTACGAGCAGTACTTC. As protein: CASSSKGVPYEQYF.

J is TRBJ2-7 and V is TRBV28; D gene ambiguous. V shed 3 bases and J shed 2 bases, with 8 bases lying between them. Germline CDR1 reads MDHEN; CDR2 reads SYDVKM. The CDR3 totals 13 residues. CDR3: CASSFQVTYEQYF. In DNA form, the CDR3 reads TGTGCCAGCAGTTTTCAGGTAACCTACGAGCAGTACTTC.

This chain uses TRBV4-1 with TRBJ2-1; 8 nucleotides agree with TRBD2. The CDR3 contains 18 residues. V trimming: 0 bases; J trimming: 2 bases; junction bases outside the gene matches: 9. Germline V CDR1 and CDR2: MGHRA, YSYEKL. The CDR3 sequence: CASSQDRLGLDPYNEQFF. The CDR3 coding sequence is TGCGCCAGCAGCCAAGATAGGTTGGGACTAGACCCCTACAATGAGCAGTTCTTC.

The chain combines TRBV28 with TRBJ1-1; 12 bases fit TRBD1. Trimming removed 1 base from V and 2 bases from J; junction bases left unmatched: 8. Germline CDR1 and CDR2: MDHEN and SYDVKM. The CDR3 is 18 residues long. In DNA, the CDR3 is TGTGCCAGCAGTTTATCTTCCGGGACAGGGGGCGGCAACACTGAAGCTTTCTTT. Protein product: CASSLSSGTGGGNTEAFF.

The chain employs TRBV19 and TRBJ2-1; tentative D call: TRBD2 (6 bases). This CDR3 is built from 12 residues. With 10 bases removed from V and 8 bases from J, the gap between germline ends came to 15 bases. CDR1 is LNHDA and CDR2 is SQIVND in the germline V gene (reference sequence). Here the CDR3 reads CATSTRIYEQFF. Written as DNA, the CDR3 is TGTGCCACCTCGACTAGAATCTATGAGCAGTTCTTC.

The chain links TRBV6-6 to TRBJ2-4; 7 bases match TRBD1. CDR1 is MNHNY and CDR2 is SVGAGI in the germline V gene (reference sequence). With 8 bases clipped from V and 7 bases from J, the junction kept 11 bases outside the gene matches. The CDR3 has 14 residues. The CDR3 coding sequence is TGTGCCAGCGCCGTCAGCACAGGGGCGAACATTCAGTACTTC. Amino acids: CASAVSTGANIQYF.